The rows below give T cell receptor beta chains drawn from one sample of a study of blood T cell repertoires in COVID-19. Sequenced by immunoSEQ multiplex PCR; TCRdb stores in-frame clones only, minus some. The repertoire includes approximately 170,000 clones, roughly 88% of them detected once, and roughly 8.6% sits in the top ten. Sequenced: PBMCs or T cells enriched from blood (not recorded which). The receptors stem from a woman aged 18 to 35 who had recovered from COVID-19. The conserved cysteine and the conserved F or W are not part of the CDR3 here.

V: TRBV27
J: TRBJ2-5
CDR3: ASSPYAAGETQY

V: TRBV3-1/TRBV3-2
J: TRBJ2-7
CDR3: ASSLSSGSFIYEQY

V: TRBV28
J: TRBJ1-2
CDR3: ASKTPAGHSYGYT

V: TRBV7-8
J: TRBJ2-7
CDR3: ASSRREAGSTYEQY

V: TRBV19
J: TRBJ2-3
CDR3: ASSARGLADTQY

V: TRBV6-1
J: TRBJ1-6
CDR3: ASSDEHLVYNSPLH

V: TRBV4-2
J: TRBJ2-2
CDR3: ASSQDGGIAVELF

V: TRBV3-1/TRBV3-2
J: TRBJ2-7
CDR3: ASSLAGGPNEQY

V: TRBV5-1
J: TRBJ1-1
CDR3: ASSLRGGYTEAF

V: TRBV7-2
J: TRBJ2-7
CDR3: ASSASLGTGGYEQY

V: TRBV14
J: TRBJ2-3
CDR3: ASSQVAGGFFTDTQY

V: TRBV2
J: TRBJ2-1
CDR3: ASIPAGGNEQF

V: TRBV3-1/TRBV3-2
J: TRBJ2-3
CDR3: ASSQNGLAGGTDTQY

V: TRBV28
J: TRBJ2-5
CDR3: ASSLPPVVQETQY

V: TRBV6-4
J: TRBJ2-3
CDR3: ASSDSERGSTDTQY

V: TRBV15
J: TRBJ1-1
CDR3: ATSSWDKNTEAF

V: TRBV12-5
J: TRBJ1-2
CDR3: ASGLGQYPPYGYT

V: TRBV2
J: TRBJ2-3
CDR3: ASSEARQGTDTQY

V: TRBV7-2
J: TRBJ1-3
CDR3: ASSLAPSETGTGNTIY

V: TRBV28
J: TRBJ1-1
CDR3: ASLRLPNTEAF

V: TRBV28
J: TRBJ1-6
CDR3: ASTNPPGTGDNSPLH